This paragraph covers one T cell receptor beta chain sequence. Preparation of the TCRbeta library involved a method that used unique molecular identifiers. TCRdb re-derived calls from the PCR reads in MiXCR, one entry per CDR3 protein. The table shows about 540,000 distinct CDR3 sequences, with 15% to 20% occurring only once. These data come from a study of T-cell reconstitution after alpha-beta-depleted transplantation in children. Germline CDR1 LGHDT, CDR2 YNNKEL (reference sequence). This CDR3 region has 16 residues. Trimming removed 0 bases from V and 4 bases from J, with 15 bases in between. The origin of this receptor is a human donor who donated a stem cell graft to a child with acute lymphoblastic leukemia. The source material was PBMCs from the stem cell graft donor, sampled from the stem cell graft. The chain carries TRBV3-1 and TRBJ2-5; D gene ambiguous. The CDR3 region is CASSQDETLALETQYF. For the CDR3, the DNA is TGTGCCAGCAGCCAAGATGAGACCCTCGCCCTAGAGACCCAGTACTTC.